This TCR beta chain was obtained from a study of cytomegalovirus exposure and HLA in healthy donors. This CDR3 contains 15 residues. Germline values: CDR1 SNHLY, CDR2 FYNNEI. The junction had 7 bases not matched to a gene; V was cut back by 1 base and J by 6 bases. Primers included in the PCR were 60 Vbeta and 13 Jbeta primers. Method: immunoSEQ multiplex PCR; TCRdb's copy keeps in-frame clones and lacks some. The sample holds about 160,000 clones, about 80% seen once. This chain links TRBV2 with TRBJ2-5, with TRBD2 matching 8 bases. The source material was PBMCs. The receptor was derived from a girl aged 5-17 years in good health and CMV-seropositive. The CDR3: CASSEERGGMKTQYF. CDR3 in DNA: TGTGCCAGCAGTGAAGAACGGGGGGGCATGAAGACCCAGTACTTC.